This entry is about one TCR beta chain. This sample is part of a study of glioma-infiltrating T cells after dendritic cell vaccination. The PCR used 60 V beta and 13 J beta primers. Method: immunoSEQ multiplex PCR; TCRdb's copy keeps in-frame clones and lacks some. The sample lists tens of thousands of clones; more than 65% were seen once. Blood PBMC samples: pre-vaccination, two weeks post third vaccination, and at tumor progression. Specimen: blood, collected before dendritic cell vaccination. This TCR was recovered from a human donor with glioblastoma.

The CDR3: CASSIQGTDQPQHF. The CDR3 nucleotides read TGTGCCAGTAGTATTCAGGGTACCGATCAGCCCCAGCATTTT. V and J are TRBV19 and TRBJ1-5, with TRBD1 as a possible D gene (5 bases). Germline assignment: CDR1 LNHDA and CDR2 SQIVND (reference sequence). This CDR3 spans 14 amino acids. V was cut by 3 bases and J by 5 bases, with 11 bases left in between.